Given below is one T cell receptor (beta chain) in context. Its antigen has not been determined. No much larger clone exists at a distance of one base, and base qualities are not known. This record belongs to a study of neoadjuvant anti-PD-1 for oral cavity cancer (dated by TCRdb to the early 2020s). Regarding the complete study: Three to four biweekly doses of nivolumab at 3 mg/kg were mostly administered to patients before curative-intent surgical resection. Responders were defined as patients with complete response, partial response or stable disease by RECIST 1.1; non-responders were defined as patients with progression. The parent correlative cohort had about a dozen patients and a response rate of 30% to 35%. For patients who did not progress, a fourth nivolumab dose was given around day 43, followed by definitive surgical resection on days 50-56.

Interpreted using the paper, the time point label stands for: before neoadjuvant nivolumab. Patients were newly diagnosed with stage II-IVA oral cavity squamous cell carcinoma and had received no prior systemic or radiation treatment. The cohort consisted of patients with HPV-negative, locally advanced oral cavity squamous cell carcinoma. No culture maintenance or expansion was done, as the peripheral blood mononuclear cells went straight to analysis. Samples were obtained from a longitudinal correlative study of a single-arm phase II trial of neoadjuvant nivolumab in oral cavity squamous cell carcinoma. Subject-matched pre- and post-treatment PBMCs and tumors from three responders and three non-responders underwent genomic DNA-based TCRbeta sequencing. Peripheral blood mononuclear cells were collected before nivolumab treatment and were collected again after treatment, at the time of surgery. Genomic DNA was isolated from PBMCs using the Maxwell RSC DNA from Cells kit.

The CDR3 starts with the cysteine, ends with the phenylalanine, and has 9 residues. The kept DNA is CDR3 alone, 27 bases in frame from the first base. Sequences MGHDK (CDR1) and SYGVNS (CDR2) are obtained from the germline V gene. V is clipped by 9 bases and J by 3 bases, and the sequence between their germline boundaries is 3 bases long. Overall results and qualifications from the work: Only a few patients per response group were included in the TCR analyses, and the authors called for validation in larger cohorts. After neoadjuvant nivolumab, T cell clonality (Gini index) in PBMCs was significantly higher in non-responders than in responders. Higher pretreatment blood TCRbeta clonality and lower post-treatment tumor TCRbeta clonality were correlated with higher pretreatment blood Treg/Th17 ratios.

For deep sequencing of PBMC libraries, mostly 480 ng of input genomic DNA was used, and six replicates were run per sample. TCRbeta libraries were prepared with the immunoSEQ hsTCRbeta kit according to the manufacturer's instructions. The finished libraries were brought together in one pool at roughly 2.7 nM, which was then read using an Illumina NovaSeq 6000 S4 flow cell. Under the source paper's analysis protocol: The immunoSEQ Analyzer was used for raw data preprocessing and quality control. The analysis was restricted to productive rearrangements, with each unique CDR3 amino acid sequence defining a clonotype. Repertoire clonality was estimated as the Gini-Simpson index, which was calculated using the R package tcR. Gini indices were compared with Student's t test, and associations with tumor size change were assessed by Pearson correlation. TCRdb carries this immuneACCESS record with in-frame sequences only. Its versions omit some clonotypes, under half of them owing to an unresolved V gene in the studies checked, with the rest unexplained. That table supplies the V and J calls and clone size; D and trimming were determined from the DNA. This sample gives about 15,000 clones in total; approximately 60% of them show up just once. The leading ten clones occupy about 3% of the sample.

Recombination joined TRBV25-1 with TRBJ2-7; the D gene is not confidently resolved. The specimen comprised PBMCs, sampled before nivolumab (anti-PD-1) treatment. This TCR was sampled from a person aged 35 to 85 with oral cavity squamous cell carcinoma. The CDR3 corresponds to CASYYEQYF. The base sequence is TGTGCCAGTTACTACGAGCAGTACTTC.